Listed below are T cell receptor beta chains from one sample, sequenced in a study of a mutant IDH1 vaccine in newly diagnosed glioma. Sequenced by immunoSEQ multiplex PCR; TCRdb stores in-frame clones only, minus some. Seen here are roughly 120,000 clones, about four fifths observed once, and the top ten hold 4.5% to 7%. No antigen has been assigned to these receptors. The sample in question was PBMCs, obtained from a glioma patient whose treatment included an IDH1 peptide vaccine. The receptors here all came from a man aged 40-50 years with glioma. CDR3s include the opening cysteine and the closing phenylalanine or tryptophan. D genes are given only for firm matches. Clone size is not always given. Where it is, it says once, few, many or a class for expanded clones.

CDR3,DNA,V,J,D,size
CASSLGLAGGHNEQFF,TGTGCCAGCAGCTTGGGACTAGCGGGAGGGCACAATGAGCAGTTCTTC,TRBV7-3,TRBJ2-1,TRBD2,.
CASSLEGAGGYTF,TGTGCCAGCAGTTTGGAGGGGGCGGGTGGCTACACCTTC,TRBV27,TRBJ1-2,TRBD1,.
CSVEVLGAGEKLFF,TGCAGCGTTGAGGTCCTAGGGGCGGGTGAAAAACTGTTTTTT,TRBV29-1,TRBJ1-4,.,.
CASSLVRYREQYF,TGTGCCAGCAGCTTGGTCAGATATCGTGAGCAGTACTTC,TRBV7-2,TRBJ2-7,.,once
CASSEQAYEQYF,TGTGCCAGCAGTGAACAGGCCTACGAGCAGTACTTC,TRBV6-1,TRBJ2-7,.,.
CASSLVLGSTNEKLFF,TGTGCCAGCAGCTTAGTTTTGGGGTCAACTAATGAAAAACTGTTTTTT,TRBV7-8,TRBJ1-4,.,.
CASSQGNPGQIKNQPQHF,TGTGCCAGCAGCCAGGGTAACCCGGGACAGATCAAAAATCAGCCCCAGCATTTT,TRBV4-2,TRBJ1-5,TRBD1,.
CASSTDGQETQYF,TGTGCCAGTAGCACGGACGGTCAAGAGACCCAGTACTTC,TRBV19,TRBJ2-5,.,many
CSVEVQGHGQPQHF,TGCAGCGTTGAAGTACAGGGTCACGGTCAGCCCCAGCATTTT,TRBV29-1,TRBJ1-5,.,.
CASSYRVQETQYF,TGTGCCAGCAGCTACAGGGTCCAAGAGACCCAGTACTTC,TRBV7-2,TRBJ2-5,.,once
CASSGPGQGEAFF,TGTGCCAGCAGTGGACCGGGACAGGGTGAAGCTTTCTTT,TRBV6-6,TRBJ1-1,TRBD1,.
CASSLSVPGQDYGYTF,TGTGCCAGCAGTTTATCGGTCCCGGGACAGGATTATGGCTACACCTTC,TRBV27,TRBJ1-2,TRBD1,.
CATSNRDRVIQPQHF,TGTGCCACCAGCAACCGGGACAGGGTAATTCAGCCCCAGCATTTT,TRBV15,TRBJ1-5,TRBD1,.
CASREVITGELFF,TGTGCCAGCAGGGAAGTAATCACCGGGGAGCTGTTTTTT,TRBV2,TRBJ2-2,.,.
CASSLVEAGGEQYF,TGTGCCAGCAGCTTAGTCGAAGCGGGGGGCGAGCAGTACTTC,TRBV11-2,TRBJ2-7,TRBD2,few
CASSQDRDRDTEAFF,TGCGCCAGCAGCCAAGATAGAGACAGGGACACTGAAGCTTTCTTT,TRBV4-3,TRBJ1-1,TRBD1,.
CATWVGGWQPQHF,TGTGCCACCTGGGTTGGTGGTTGGCAGCCCCAGCATTTT,TRBV10-3,TRBJ1-5,.,.
CASRYGTPSYNEQFF,TGTGCCAGCAGATACGGGACACCTTCCTACAATGAGCAGTTCTTC,TRBV27,TRBJ2-1,.,once
CASSLARGQNSPLHF,TGTGCCAGCAGCTTAGCGCGGGGGCAAAATTCACCCCTCCACTTT,TRBV7-6,TRBJ1-6,.,once
CASSRGTGGGETQYF,TGCGCCAGCAGCCGGGGGACCGGGGGTGGCGAGACCCAGTACTTC,TRBV4-1,TRBJ2-5,.,once
CASSITSRYEQYF,TGTGCCAGTAGTATAACTAGCAGATACGAGCAGTACTTC,TRBV19,TRBJ2-7,.,.
CASSLGPGQGARTNEKLFF,TGTGCCAGCAGCTTGGGGCCGGGACAGGGGGCGCGAACTAATGAAAAACTGTTTTTT,TRBV7-9,TRBJ1-4,TRBD1,.
CASSRGLEVNYGYTF,TGCGCCAGCAGCCGGGGCCTAGAGGTTAACTATGGCTACACCTTC,TRBV4-3,TRBJ1-2,.,once
CASSLTNYGYTF,TGTGCCAGCAGCCTTACTAACTATGGCTACACCTTC,TRBV5-6,TRBJ1-2,.,.
CASSQPGTGEEEQFF,TGTGCCAGCAGTCAGCCCGGGACAGGGGAAGAGGAGCAGTTCTTC,TRBV2,TRBJ2-1,TRBD1,.
CASSLQAGSTDTQYF,TGTGCCAGCAGCTTGCAGGCGGGAAGCACAGATACGCAGTATTTT,TRBV7-3,TRBJ2-3,.,.
CATPDGGVKNIQYF,TGTGCCACCCCCGATGGAGGTGTTAAAAACATTCAGTACTTC,TRBV28,TRBJ2-4,.,.
CASSFSPGQGLGRINQPQHF,TGTGCCAGCAGCTTTAGTCCGGGACAGGGCCTTGGGAGAATCAATCAGCCCCAGCATTTT,TRBV5-5,TRBJ1-5,TRBD1,once
CAWSVLGNTEAFF,TGTGCCTGGAGTGTATTGGGTAACACTGAAGCTTTCTTT,TRBV30,TRBJ1-1,.,.
CASSRDSDLPSGANVLTF,TGTGCCAGCTCACGCGACAGTGACTTACCCTCTGGGGCCAACGTCCTGACTTTC,TRBV18,TRBJ2-6,.,.
CASSRGDRDYEQYF,TGTGCCAGCAGCCGCGGGGACAGGGACTACGAGCAGTACTTC,TRBV4-2,TRBJ2-7,TRBD1,.
CASSPPSGTLYEQYF,TGTGCCAGCAGCCCCCCTAGCGGGACCCTCTACGAGCAGTACTTC,TRBV4-2,TRBJ2-7,TRBD2,.
CASSQDGGSYNEQFF,TGTGCCAGCAGCCAAGACGGGGGCTCCTACAATGAGCAGTTCTTC,TRBV4-2,TRBJ2-1,.,.
CASQQGVYEQYF,TGTGCCAGCCAACAGGGAGTCTACGAGCAGTACTTC,TRBV28,TRBJ2-7,.,.
CASRIATGYYGYTF,TGTGCCAGCAGGATAGCAACAGGGTACTATGGCTACACCTTC,TRBV6-6,TRBJ1-2,.,.